Shown below are 6 T cell receptor beta chains from a single sample sequenced in a study of T-cell reconstitution after alpha-beta-depleted transplantation in children (dated by TCRdb to the mid-2010s). Library prep was done by PCR. Sequencing relied on an Illumina HiSeq 2500. Molecular barcoding was employed in the preparation of TCR libraries, with unique molecular identifiers being used to normalize TCRbeta repertoire quantification. TCRdb reworked the public reads: Q25 trimming with fastp, MiXCR clone assembly, productive beta chains retained. CDR3 protein sequences are deduplicated, and each keeps its most common genes and DNA. The sample yields about 980,000 distinct CDR3 sequences; around 30% were counted once. The ten most abundant clones make up over 25% of the sample. The sample's treatment or condition, from its label and the paper: allogeneic hematopoietic cell transplantation with graft depleted of TCRalphabeta T cells and CD19 B cells.

Specimen: PBMCs, mostly from graft donor cells, collected 360 days after TCRalphabeta/CD19-depleted stem cell transplant. The receptors originated from a boy under two years old who had a stem cell transplant for SCID, so the T cells may come from the graft donor.

The chain combines TRBV20-1 with TRBJ2-1; D remains ambiguous. The CDR3 sequence is 12 residues long. V was shortened by 1 base and J by 4 bases, with 5 bases between the two germline ends. Germline CDR1 is DFQATT and CDR2 is SNEGSKA (reference sequence). The chain's CDR3 is CSARGRYNEQFF. CDR3 nucleotides: TGCAGTGCTAGAGGGCGGTACAATGAGCAGTTCTTC.

The rearrangement uses TRBV5-1 and TRBJ2-7, with a tentative D call TRBD1 (5 bases). This CDR3 comprises 16 residues. From germline, CDR1 is SGHRS and CDR2 YFSETQ. Trimming removed 4 bases from V and 2 bases from J, with 19 bases in between. CDR3 amino acids: CASSLLTGFGPYEQYF. CDR3 nucleotides: TGCGCCAGCAGCCTCCTTACAGGCTTCGGGCCCTACGAGCAGTACTTC. The full variable domain, rest sourced from reference TRBV5-1 and TRBJ2-7, is KAGVTQTPRYLIKTRGQQVTLSCSPISGHRSVSWYQQTPGQGLQFLFEYFSETQRNKGNFPGRFSGRQFSNSRSEMNVSTLELGDSALYLCASSLLTGFGPYEQYFGPGTRLTVT.

This chain connects TRBV21-1 to TRBJ1-1. TRBV21-1 is a pseudogene locus. The length of the CDR3 is 16 residues. CDR3 DNA sequence: TGTGCCAGCAGCAAAGATAGGGGCCCATCTAACACTGAAGCTTTCTTT. Its protein is CASSKDRGPSNTEAFF.

This clonotype was picked up many times. V and J are TRBV12-3 or TRBV12-4 and TRBJ2-7, with D possibly TRBD1 on 6 matching bases. This CDR3 is built from 15 residues. Trimming removed 2 bases at V and 0 bases at J, with 11 bases between. Written as DNA, the CDR3 is TGTGCCAGCAGTTTACGGCAGGGGAGCTCCTACGAGCAGTACTTC. This codes for CASSLRQGSSYEQYF.

This clonotype was seen more than once but under ten times. This chain links TRBV5-1 with TRBJ1-2, with D perhaps matching TRBD1 (6 bases). Deletions cut 2 bases from V and 3 bases from J, with 8 bases between. The CDR3 runs 13 residues. Germline loops: CDR1 SGHRS, CDR2 YFSETQ. DNA of the CDR3: TGCGCCAGCAGCTTTGAGGGGGACTATGGCTACACCTTC. Translated: CASSFEGDYGYTF.

This clonotype was found once. V usage is TRBV7-2 and J usage is TRBJ2-2; no clear D gene. The germline CDR1 and CDR2 sequences are SGHTA and FQGNSA. V was shortened by 1 base and J by 2 bases, with 14 bases between the two germline ends. The CDR3 is 17 residues long. CDR3 bases: TGTGCCAGCAGCTTAGGAAGCCTCCGCTCCAACACCGGGGAGCTGTTTTTT. It yields the protein CASSLGSLRSNTGELFF.